The 9 T cell receptor beta chains given below trace back to one sample, sequenced in a study of CD8 T cells in ankylosing spondylitis. Study findings and constraints: Characteristic, it appeared, of ankylosing spondylitis blood was a TCR beta motif of about eight highly homologous variants.

TCRdb called the 5' RACE reads again in MiXCR, with one record for every CDR3 protein. The profile shows under 850,000 distinct CDR3 sequences, over 15% of them singletons. These TCRs are of unknown antigen specificity. Specimen: blood, either unsorted or a sorted T cell fraction (not recorded which). The receptors originated from a male donor with ankylosing spondylitis.

In this sample, this clonotype turned up a few times. The CDR3 region is CASSPQGQGRNEQYF. In nucleotides, the CDR3 is TGTGCCAGCAGCCCTCAGGGACAGGGTAGGAACGAGCAGTACTTC. The chain employs TRBV9 and TRBJ2-7; 9 nucleotides line up with TRBD1. CDR1 is SGDLS, CDR2 YYNGEE, per germline. V shed 4 bases, J shed 5 bases, and the junction held 10 bases outside the gene matches. The CDR3 loop spans 15 amino acids.

This clonotype came up a few times. The chain employs TRBV10-3 and TRBJ2-4, with D possibly TRBD1 on 6 matching bases. Trimming stripped 10 bases from V and 5 bases from J, with 15 bases between. This CDR3 has 13 amino acids. Germline V gives CDR1 ENHRY, CDR2 SYGVKD. CDR3 sequence: CANQDSLENIQYF. DNA for the CDR3: TGTGCCAACCAGGACAGTCTGGAAAACATTCAGTACTTC.

The chain employs TRBV2 and TRBJ2-5; perhaps TRBD2 as D (5 bases). Germline CDR1 SNHLY, CDR2 FYNNEI. Trimming pared 4 bases from V and 3 bases from J, leaving 9 bases between. The CDR3 loop spans 13 amino acids. This CDR3 reads CASSVQRKETQYF. The CDR3 nucleotides read TGTGCCAGCAGTGTGCAGCGGAAAGAGACCCAGTACTTC.

This chain links TRBV5-1 with TRBJ1-1, with 7 nucleotides matching TRBD1. V was pared by 7 bases and J by 3 bases, with 9 bases of the junction left unmatched. The CDR3 loop spans 14 amino acids. Germline CDR1 reads SGHRS; CDR2 reads YFSETQ. The CDR3 DNA reads TGCGCCAGCCGTAACCCAGGGGGACACACTGAAGCTTTCTTT. It translates to CASRNPGGHTEAFF.

The chain recombines TRBV19 with TRBJ2-1; TRBD2 is a possible D gene (5 bases). V was cut by 7 bases and J by 3 bases, with 16 bases left in between. Germline V gene data show CDR1 as LNHDA and CDR2 as SQIVND (reference sequence). This CDR3 is 15 amino acids long. The CDR3 sequence: CASMPASLLYNEQFF. In DNA, the CDR3 is TGTGCCAGTATGCCCGCTAGCCTTCTCTACAATGAGCAGTTCTTC. The whole variable domain, remainder taken from reference TRBV19 and TRBJ2-1, is DGGITQSPKYLFRKEGQNVTLSCEQNLNHDAMYWYRQDPGQGLRLIYYSQIVNDFQKGDIAEGYSVSREKKESFPLTVTSAQKNPTAFYLCASMPASLLYNEQFFGPGTRLTVL.

This clonotype has a handful of counts. The gene calls are TRBV28 and TRBJ1-1; possibly TRBD1 for D (6 bases). The CDR3 runs to 16 residues. CDR1 and CDR2 (germline): MDHEN, SYDVKM. V was pared by 5 bases and J by 1 base, with 17 bases between. The CDR3 DNA follows: TGTGCCAGCAGTGGAAGGGGGGGCCGTGGGAACACTGAAGCTTTCTTT. Protein: CASSGRGGRGNTEAFF.

The chain employs TRBV6-1 and TRBJ2-7, with a possible D match to TRBD2 (5 bases). Germline assignment: CDR1 MNHNS and CDR2 SASEGT. This CDR3 has 15 residues. V was shortened by 6 bases and J by 7 bases, with 22 bases between the two germline ends. CDR3 amino acids: CASRAYSGSLGEQYF. The CDR3 nucleotides are TGTGCCAGCAGGGCCTACTCGGGGTCGCTTGGAGAGCAGTACTTC.

This clonotype was recorded many times. The gene calls are TRBV29-1 and TRBJ2-1; no definite D call. Per germline, CDR1 SQVTM and CDR2 ANQGSEA. The CDR3 is 11 residues long. Trimming cost V 4 bases and J 6 bases, with 7 bases left between them. In DNA, the CDR3 is TGCAGCGTTGGAGCTAGCAATGAGCAGTTCTTC. This translates into CSVGASNEQFF.

This clonotype has ten or more counts. J is TRBJ1-1 and V is TRBV7-9, with D perhaps TRBD1 (5 bases). Deletions cut 3 bases from V and 4 bases from J, with 9 bases between. CDR1 and CDR2 from the germline V gene are SEHNR and FQNEAQ (reference sequence). This CDR3 is 13 amino acids long. The CDR3 loop is CASSFREVTEAFF. The CDR3 DNA follows: TGTGCCAGCAGCTTCAGGGAGGTCACTGAAGCTTTCTTT.